This TCR beta chain is from a study of cytomegalovirus exposure and HLA in healthy donors. The CDR3 spans 14 residues. Trimming shortened V by 5 bases and J by 1 base, and 12 bases separated the two germline ends. Germline V lookup: CDR1 SGHTA, CDR2 FQGNSA. 13 Jbeta primers and 60 Vbeta primers were used for the PCR. The method was immunoSEQ multiplex PCR; TCRdb's version includes in-frame clones alone and lacks a portion of them. The table has 140,000 to 150,000 clones, over 65% seen once. The sequencing input was PBMCs. The chain joins TRBV7-2 to TRBJ2-7; tentative D call: TRBD2 (6 bases). This receptor was identified in a man aged 40-50 years in good health and CMV-seropositive. Here the CDR3 reads CASSPGTVSYEQYF. The CDR3 region has the DNA TGTGCCAGCAGCCCGGGGACTGTTTCCTACGAGCAGTACTTC.